This T cell receptor (beta chain) was profiled in a study of identical twins. The study, taken as a whole, reports: Instead of following the same donors, the conclusions were based on cross-sectional statistical analysis. Invariant MAIT and iNKT cells may have partly biased zero-insertion analyses.

After removal of 0 bases from V and 0 bases from J, the junction contained 12 bases not matched to a gene. The CDR3 has 19 residues. CDR1 is DFQATT, CDR2 SNEGSKA, per germline (reference sequence). The sample holds many counts of this clonotype. The antigen is undetermined. Each CDR3 protein is one row after TCRdb ran MiXCR on the 5' RACE reads. The data show under 450,000 distinct CDR3 sequences, under 20% seen once. Only healthy Caucasians were included as donors. The material sequenced was naive T cells sorted from blood. The rearrangement links TRBV20-1 to TRBJ2-2, with 8 positions matching TRBD2. The TCR sequence derives from a man aged 45 to 65 in good health. In DNA form, the CDR3 reads TGCAGTGCTAGAGATATCCTTCAACTAGCGGCCCCGAACACCGGGGAGCTGTTTTTT. It translates to CSARDILQLAAPNTGELFF.